This T cell receptor beta chain emerged from a study of shared clonotypes between healthy human individuals. Study results and caveats: Non-shared clonotypes had lower generation probabilities than clonotypes shared by all four sorted-subset donors. Generally, naive subsets came out with larger estimated richness than memory subsets. Only blood was sampled; tissue repertoires likely differ.

As for this clone: Its antigen is currently unknown.

CDR3 length equals 13 residues. Germline assignment: CDR1 KGHSH and CDR2 LQKENI. Trimming took 3 bases from V and 6 from J; bases not matched to a gene: 5. Naive-designated CD8 cells lacked CD45RO, were positively enriched for CCR7, and omitted terminally differentiated effector memory CD45RA+ cells. The study ran the assay at deep level. Measured with immunoSEQ multiplex PCR; TCRdb has only the in-frame clones, and not every one. The sample contains about 2.1 million clones, around 95% of which appear only once. This TCR derives from a man younger than 30 in good health. Some clones in this sample may be carry-over from other donors' samples. The chain links TRBV18 to TRBJ2-7; TRBD2 matches 7 bases. Sequencing was carried out using naive CD8+ T cells from PBMCs. The CDR3 DNA is TGTGCCAGCTCACCGGGCGGGAGTTCCGAGCAGTACTTC. It specifies CASSPGGSSEQYF.